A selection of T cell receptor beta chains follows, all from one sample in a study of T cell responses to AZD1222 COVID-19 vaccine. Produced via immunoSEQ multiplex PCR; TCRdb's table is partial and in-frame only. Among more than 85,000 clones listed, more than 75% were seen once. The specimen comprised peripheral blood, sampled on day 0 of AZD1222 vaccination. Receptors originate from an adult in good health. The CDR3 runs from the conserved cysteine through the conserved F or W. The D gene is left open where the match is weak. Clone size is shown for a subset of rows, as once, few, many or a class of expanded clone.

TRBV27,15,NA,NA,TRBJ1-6,TGTGCCAGCAGTTCGGACAGCTCCTATAATTCACCCCTCCACTTT,CASSSDSSYNSPLHF
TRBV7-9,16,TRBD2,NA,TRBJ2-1,TGTACCAGCAGCTTAGTTAGGAGCGGGAGCTTGAATGAGCAGTTCTTC,CTSSLVRSGSLNEQFF
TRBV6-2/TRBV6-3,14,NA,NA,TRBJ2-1,TGTGCCAGCAGTTACTCGATTAGGCAGCGTGAGCAGTTCTTC,CASSYSIRQREQFF
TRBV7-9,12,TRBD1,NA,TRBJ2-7,TGTGCCAGCAGCTCCGGACAGGGCAGTCGGTACTTC,CASSSGQGSRYF
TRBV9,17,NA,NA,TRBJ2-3,TGTGCCAGCAGCTTCCAGGTCGGAAGCCCTAGCACAGATACGCAGTATTTT,CASSFQVGSPSTDTQYF
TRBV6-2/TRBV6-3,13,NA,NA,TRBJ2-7,TGTGCCAGCAGTTACTATTCAACCTACGAGCAGTACTTC,CASSYYSTYEQYF
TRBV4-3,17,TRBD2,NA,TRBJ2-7,TGCGCCAGCAGCCAAGATAGGCTAGCGGGAGGGTTTAACGAGCAGTACTTC,CASSQDRLAGGFNEQYF
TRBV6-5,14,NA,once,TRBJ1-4,TGTGCCAGCAGCCCCACCCGGGGGAGGGAAAAACTGTTTTTT,CASSPTRGREKLFF
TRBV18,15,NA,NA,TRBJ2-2,TGTGCCAGCTCACCACTAAGGAGAGAAACCGGGGAGCTGTTTTTT,CASSPLRRETGELFF
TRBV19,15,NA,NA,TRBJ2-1,TGTGCCAGTAGTAAGGAGACGGGACATGACAATGAGCAGTTCTTC,CASSKETGHDNEQFF
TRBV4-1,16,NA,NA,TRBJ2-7,TGCGCCAGCAGCCAAGATGTAGACAGGATAAACTACGAGCAGTACTTC,CASSQDVDRINYEQYF
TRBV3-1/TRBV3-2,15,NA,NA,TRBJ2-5,TGTGCCAGCAGCCACGAGGAGACGGCAGGAGAGACCCAGTACTTC,CASSHEETAGETQYF
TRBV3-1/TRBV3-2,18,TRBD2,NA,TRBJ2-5,TGTGCCAGCAGCCAAGTGCTTAGCGGGAGTTCGTTACAAGAGACCCAGTACTTC,CASSQVLSGSSLQETQYF
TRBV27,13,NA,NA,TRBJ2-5,TGTGCCAGCAGTTTATCCACCCAAGAGACCCAGTACTTC,CASSLSTQETQYF
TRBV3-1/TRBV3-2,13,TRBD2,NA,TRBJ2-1,TGTGCCAGCGCCCTAGCGGGAAATGGTGAGCAGTTCTTC,CASALAGNGEQFF
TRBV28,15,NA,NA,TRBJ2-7,TGTGCCAGCATGGTGTATCCGGGGGCCTCCTACGAGCAGTACTTC,CASMVYPGASYEQYF
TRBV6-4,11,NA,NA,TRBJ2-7,TGTGCCAGCAGTGATCAGGACGAGCAGTACTTC,CASSDQDEQYF
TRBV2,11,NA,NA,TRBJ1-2,TGTGCCAGCAGAATCTCGGGTGGCTACACCTTC,CASRISGGYTF
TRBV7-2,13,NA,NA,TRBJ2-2,TGTGCCAGCAGCCGCCGGGTGGGCGGGGAGCTGTTTTTT,CASSRRVGGELFF
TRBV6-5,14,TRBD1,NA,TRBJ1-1,TGTGCCAGCAATGCGGGACAGTATAACCCTGAAGCTTTCTTT,CASNAGQYNPEAFF
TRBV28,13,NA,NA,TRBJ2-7,TGTGCCAGCAGTCCGGACGGGCCTTACGAGCAGTACTTC,CASSPDGPYEQYF
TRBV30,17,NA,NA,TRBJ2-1,TGTGCCTGGAGTGTACCCTTCGGCGGGGCAAGACACAATGAGCAGTTCTTC,CAWSVPFGGARHNEQFF
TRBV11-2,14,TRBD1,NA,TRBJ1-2,TGTGCCAGCAGCTTAGTTGGGGGACAGGATGGCTACACCTTC,CASSLVGGQDGYTF
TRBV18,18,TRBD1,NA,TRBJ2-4,TGTGCCAGCTCACCTCAAAACGCCAGGGGGCGAGGCAAAAACATTCAGTACTTC,CASSPQNARGRGKNIQYF
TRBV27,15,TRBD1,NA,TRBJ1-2,TGTGCCAGCAGTTTGCAGGGGGCGCCGGACTATGGCTACACCTTC,CASSLQGAPDYGYTF
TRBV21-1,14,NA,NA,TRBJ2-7,TGTGCCAGCAATCTTCGGCGGGAGCGGGACGAGCAGTACTTC,CASNLRRERDEQYF
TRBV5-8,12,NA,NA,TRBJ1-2,TGTGCCAGCAGGATACAGGGCCCGGGCTACACCTTC,CASRIQGPGYTF
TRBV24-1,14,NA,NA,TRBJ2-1,TGTGCCACCAGTGTGTCAAACTCGAGGGATGAGCAGTTCTTC,CATSVSNSRDEQFF
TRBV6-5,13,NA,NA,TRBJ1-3,TGTGCCAGCAGTTACGCGGGGGGAAACACCATATATTTT,CASSYAGGNTIYF
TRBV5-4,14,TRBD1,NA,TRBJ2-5,TGTGCCAGCAGCTTAGACAGGGCGCAAGAGACCCAGTACTTC,CASSLDRAQETQYF
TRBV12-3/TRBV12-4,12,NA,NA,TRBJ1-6,TGTGCCAGCAGTTTCGGGGGCCGCCTCTTCCACTTT,CASSFGGRLFHF
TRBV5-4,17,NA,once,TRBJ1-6,TGTGCCAGCAGCTTGGACTTCCAGAGCTCCTATAATTCACCCCTCCACTTT,CASSLDFQSSYNSPLHF
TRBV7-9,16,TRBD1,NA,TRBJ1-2,TGTGCCAGCAGCTCAGACGGACAGGCAGCTAACTATGGCTACACCTTC,CASSSDGQAANYGYTF
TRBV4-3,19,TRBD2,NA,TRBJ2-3,TGCGCCAGCAGCCAAGAAATAGCGGGATCCCCGCGAAACACAGATACGCAGTATTTT,CASSQEIAGSPRNTDTQYF
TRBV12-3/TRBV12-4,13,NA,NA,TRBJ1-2,TGTGCCAGCAGTTTAAGTGCCCCCGCCCGCTACACCTTC,CASSLSAPARYTF
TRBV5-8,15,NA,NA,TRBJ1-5,TGTGCCAGCAGCTTTGCAGGGGCCAGCAATCAGCCCCAGCATTTT,CASSFAGASNQPQHF
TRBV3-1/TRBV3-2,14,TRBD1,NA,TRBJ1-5,TGTGCTGCCAGCCCCGGGACAGGGGTCCAGCCCCAGCATTTT,CAASPGTGVQPQHF
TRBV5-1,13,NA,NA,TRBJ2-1,TGCGCCAGCAGCCCGAGGGACTACAATGAGCAGTTCTTC,CASSPRDYNEQFF
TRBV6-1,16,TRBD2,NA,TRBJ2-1,TGTGCCAGCAGTGAAGCGGGACTAGCAGCCTACAATGAGCAGTTCTTC,CASSEAGLAAYNEQFF
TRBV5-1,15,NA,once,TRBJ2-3,TGCGCCAGCAGCTCCGCTAGCCCGGGAGTGGATACGCAGTATTTT,CASSSASPGVDTQYF
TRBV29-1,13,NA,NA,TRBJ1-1,TGCAGCGTTGGGGGACGGATGAACACTGAAGCTTTCTTT,CSVGGRMNTEAFF
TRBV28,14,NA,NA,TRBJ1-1,TGTGCCAGCAGTTTAGGAGGGGGGGACACTGAAGCTTTCTTT,CASSLGGGDTEAFF
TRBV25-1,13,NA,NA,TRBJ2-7,TGTGCCAGCAGTGAGGGTGGGGGCTCCGAGCAGTACTTC,CASSEGGGSEQYF
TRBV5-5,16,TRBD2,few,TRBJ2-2,TGTGCCAGCACCCGTGAGAGACTAGCGGGGTCCGGGGAGCTGTTTTTT,CASTRERLAGSGELFF
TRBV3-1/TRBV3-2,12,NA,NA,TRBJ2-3,TGTGCCAGCAGCCAGAGCACTAATACGCAGTATTTT,CASSQSTNTQYF
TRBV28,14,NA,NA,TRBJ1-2,TGTGCCAGCAGTTTAGGCAGGGCGCTTGGTGGCTACACCTTC,CASSLGRALGGYTF
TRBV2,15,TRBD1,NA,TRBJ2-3,TGTGCCAGCAGTGACGACAGGGGCATAACAGATACGCAGTATTTT,CASSDDRGITDTQYF
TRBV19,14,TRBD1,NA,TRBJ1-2,TGTGCCAGTAGTTCCGGGACAGGGTACCGAGGCTACACCTTC,CASSSGTGYRGYTF
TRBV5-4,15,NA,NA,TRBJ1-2,TGTGCCAGCAGCTTGGTGGACAGCCTCGACTATGGCTACACCTTC,CASSLVDSLDYGYTF